Included here is one T cell receptor (beta chain) sequence, with context. With the 5' RACE reads reprocessed, TCRdb shows one record per CDR3 protein and no DNA. The sample data list a few hundred thousand distinct CDR3 sequences. This record belongs to a study of T cells expressing NK-cell markers. This CDR3 has 16 residues. Germline V gene data show CDR1 as DFQATT and CDR2 as SNEGSKA (reference sequence). Sequencing was done on a sample of blood T cells: a sorted CD56 or NKG2C T cell subset, CD4+ or CD8+ T cells, or bulk PBMC T cells (not recorded which). This sequence joins TRBV20-1 and TRBJ2-6; as DNA is missing, the TRBD1 call by TCRdb cannot be tested. This clonotype was sampled from a man aged 18 to 69 in good health. The CDR3 reads CSAGTGPAGGANVLTF.